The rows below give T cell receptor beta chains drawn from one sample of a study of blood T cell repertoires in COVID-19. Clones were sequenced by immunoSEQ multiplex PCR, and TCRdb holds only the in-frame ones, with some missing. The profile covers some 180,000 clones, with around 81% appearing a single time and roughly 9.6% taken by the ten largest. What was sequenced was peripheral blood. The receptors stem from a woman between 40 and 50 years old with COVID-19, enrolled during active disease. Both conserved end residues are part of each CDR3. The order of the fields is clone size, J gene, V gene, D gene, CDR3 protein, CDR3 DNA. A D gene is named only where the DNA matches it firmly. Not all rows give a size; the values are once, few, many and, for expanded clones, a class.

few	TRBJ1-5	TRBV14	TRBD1	CASSPTGTGQPQHF	TGTGCCAGCAGCCCGACAGGGACTGGCCAGCCCCAGCATTTT
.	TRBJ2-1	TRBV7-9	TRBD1	CASSETQGVHYNEQFF	TGTGCCAGCAGCGAGACCCAGGGGGTTCACTACAATGAGCAGTTCTTC
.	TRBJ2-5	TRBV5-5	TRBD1	CASSFPSGTEDQYF	TGTGCCAGCAGCTTTCCATCCGGGACAGAGGACCAGTACTTC
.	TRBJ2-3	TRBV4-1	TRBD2	CASSQAGERGTDTQYF	TGCGCCAGCAGCCAGGCTGGGGAGCGGGGGACAGATACGCAGTATTTT
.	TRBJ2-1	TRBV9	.	CASSIKDSSYNEQFF	TGTGCCAGCAGTATCAAGGACAGCTCCTACAATGAGCAGTTCTTC
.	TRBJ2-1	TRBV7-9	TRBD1	CASSLGQDYNEQFF	TGTGCCAGCAGCCTAGGACAGGACTACAATGAGCAGTTCTTC
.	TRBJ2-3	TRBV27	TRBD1	CASSLSGTGSTDTQYF	TGTGCCAGCAGTTTATCGGGGACAGGTTCCACAGATACGCAGTATTTT
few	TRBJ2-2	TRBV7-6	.	CASSPYRDSNSGELFF	TGTGCCAGCAGTCCCTACCGGGACTCAAACTCCGGGGAGCTGTTTTTT
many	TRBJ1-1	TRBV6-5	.	CASVSPIPNTEAFF	TGTGCCAGCGTTAGTCCTATACCCAACACTGAAGCTTTCTTT
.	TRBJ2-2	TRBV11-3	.	CASSWRSGDSGELFF	TGTGCCAGCAGCTGGCGGTCAGGGGATAGCGGGGAGCTGTTTTTT
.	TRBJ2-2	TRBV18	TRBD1	CASSPRTGNTGELFF	TGTGCCAGCTCACCAAGGACAGGAAACACCGGGGAGCTGTTTTTT
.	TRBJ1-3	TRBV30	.	CARKLKGGNTIYF	TGTGCTCGTAAGCTAAAGGGCGGGAACACCATATATTTT
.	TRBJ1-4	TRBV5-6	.	CASSASVATNEKLFF	TGTGCCAGCAGCGCCAGTGTTGCAACTAATGAAAAACTGTTTTTT
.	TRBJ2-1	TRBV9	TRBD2	CASSVSGGAVNEQFF	TGTGCCAGCAGCGTTAGCGGGGGGGCCGTCAATGAGCAGTTCTTC
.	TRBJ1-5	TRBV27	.	CASSSNQGQPQHF	TGTGCCAGCAGTTCCAACCAGGGTCAGCCCCAGCATTTT
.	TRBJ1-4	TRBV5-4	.	CASSLVPGLNEKLFF	TGTGCCAGCAGCTTGGTCCCAGGGCTTAATGAAAAACTGTTTTTT
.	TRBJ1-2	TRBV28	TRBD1	CASSFVFGQGVNGIRRGYTF	TGTGCCAGCAGTTTTGTCTTTGGGCAGGGGGTAAACGGGATTAGGCGGGGCTACACCTTC
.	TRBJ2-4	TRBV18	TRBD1	CASSHSTGVGIQYF	TGTGCCAGCTCTCATAGTACAGGGGTTGGCATTCAGTACTTC
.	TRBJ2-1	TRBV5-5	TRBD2	CASSFFPSGSSYNEQFF	TGTGCCAGCAGCTTTTTCCCTAGCGGTAGCTCCTACAATGAGCAGTTCTTC
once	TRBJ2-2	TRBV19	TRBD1	CASSIDGTGGLTGELFF	TGTGCCAGTAGTATAGATGGGACAGGGGGGCTAACCGGGGAGCTGTTTTTT
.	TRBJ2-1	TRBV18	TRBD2	CASSPGTSAYNEQFF	TGTGCCAGCTCACCAGGGACTAGCGCATACAATGAGCAGTTCTTC
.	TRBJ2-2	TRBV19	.	CASSQRSRPGQTGELFF	TGTGCCAGTAGTCAAAGGAGCCGTCCAGGGCAAACCGGGGAGCTGTTTTTT
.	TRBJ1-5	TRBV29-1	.	CSVGAAADQPQHF	TGCAGCGTTGGCGCGGCAGCTGATCAGCCCCAGCATTTT
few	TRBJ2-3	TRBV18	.	CASSWRRDTDTQYF	TGTGCCAGCTCATGGCGGCGGGACACAGATACGCAGTATTTT
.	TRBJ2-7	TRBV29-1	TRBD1	CSVEDWAGGSYEQYF	TGCAGCGTTGAAGATTGGGCAGGGGGTTCCTACGAGCAGTACTTC
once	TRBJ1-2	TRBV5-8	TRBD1	CASSLVRQGRRGYTF	TGTGCCAGCAGCTTGGTGAGACAGGGGAGGCGCGGCTACACCTTC
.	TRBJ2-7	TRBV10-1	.	CASSEYRVGVEQYF	TGCGCCAGCAGTGAGTACAGGGTTGGCGTCGAGCAGTACTTC
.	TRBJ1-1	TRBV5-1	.	CASSPQLGRQENTEAFF	TGCGCCAGCAGCCCTCAGCTTGGTCGACAGGAGAACACTGAAGCTTTCTTT
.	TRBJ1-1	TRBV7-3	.	CASSVDPQEEAFF	TGTGCCAGCAGCGTAGATCCTCAGGAAGAAGCTTTCTTT
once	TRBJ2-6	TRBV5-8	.	CASSLQGLVRSGANVLTF	TGTGCCAGCAGCTTGCAAGGCCTTGTGCGGTCTGGGGCCAACGTCCTGACTTTC
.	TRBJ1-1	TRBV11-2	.	CASSFSPGHPTEAFF	TGTGCCAGCAGCTTCAGTCCGGGACATCCCACTGAAGCTTTCTTT
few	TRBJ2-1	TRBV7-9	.	CASTPPLASEQFF	TGTGCCAGCACCCCCCCTCTAGCGAGCGAGCAGTTCTTC
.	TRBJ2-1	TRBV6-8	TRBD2	CASRTRFSSVAGGKTYNEQFF	TGTGCCAGCAGAACACGCTTTTCGTCGGTAGCGGGAGGGAAAACCTACAATGAGCAGTTCTTC
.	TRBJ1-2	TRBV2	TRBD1	CANWDRGNYGYTF	TGTGCCAACTGGGACAGGGGAAATTATGGCTACACCTTC
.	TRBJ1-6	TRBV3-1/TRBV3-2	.	CAAGRNTYNSPLHF	TGTGCCGCCGGCAGGAACACCTATAATTCACCCCTCCACTTT
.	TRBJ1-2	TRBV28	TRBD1	CASSYRGAGYGYTF	TGTGCCAGCAGTTACAGGGGCGCTGGGTATGGCTACACCTTC
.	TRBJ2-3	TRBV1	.	CTSSQGEQESDTQYF	TGCACCAGCAGCCAAGGGGAGCAGGAGTCAGATACGCAGTATTTT
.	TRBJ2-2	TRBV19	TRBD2	CASSLGLAGPGELFF	TGTGCCAGTAGCCTCGGACTAGCGGGGCCCGGGGAGCTGTTTTTT
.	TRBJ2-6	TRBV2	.	CASSEHQAGANVLTF	TGTGCCAGCAGTGAACACCAGGCTGGGGCCAACGTCCTGACTTTC
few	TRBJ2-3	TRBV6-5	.	CASKKGQVLTDTQYF	TGTGCCAGCAAGAAGGGGCAAGTTCTCACAGATACGCAGTATTTT
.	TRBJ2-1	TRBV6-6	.	CASSYPQLSSYNEQFF	TGTGCCAGCAGTTACCCTCAACTTAGCTCCTACAATGAGCAGTTCTTC
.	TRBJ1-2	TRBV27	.	CASSQGFNYGYTF	TGTGCCAGCAGTCAGGGCTTTAACTATGGCTACACCTTC
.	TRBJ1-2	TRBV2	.	CASSETGPYGYTF	TGTGCCAGCAGTGAGACAGGACCCTATGGCTACACCTTC
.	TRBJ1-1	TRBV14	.	CASSQDGRSNTEAFF	TGTGCCAGCAGCCAAGATGGGAGGTCGAACACTGAAGCTTTCTTT
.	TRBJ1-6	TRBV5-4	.	CASSLDRSFPLHF	TGTGCCAGCAGCTTGGATCGGTCTTTTCCCCTCCACTTT
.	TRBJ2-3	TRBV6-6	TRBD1	CASSYPDRGTDTQYF	TGTGCCAGCAGTTACCCCGACAGGGGTACAGATACGCAGTATTTT
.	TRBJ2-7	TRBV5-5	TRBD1	CASSLRDRGGYEQYF	TGTGCCAGCAGCCTCCGGGACAGGGGTGGGTACGAGCAGTACTTC
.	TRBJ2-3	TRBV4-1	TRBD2	CASSGPDERGPTDTQYF	TGCGCCAGCTCAGGCCCGGATGAGCGGGGGCCCACAGATACGCAGTATTTT
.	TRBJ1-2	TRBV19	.	CASSTPGQGRYGYTF	TGTGCCAGTAGTACTCCCGGGCAGGGGCGGTATGGCTACACCTTC
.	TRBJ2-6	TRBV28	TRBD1	CASLETGGASGANVLTF	TGTGCCAGCCTCGAGACAGGGGGCGCCTCTGGGGCCAACGTCCTGACTTTC
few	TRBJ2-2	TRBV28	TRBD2	CASSFPTSGTSYTGELFF	TGTGCCAGCAGTTTCCCGACTAGCGGGACCAGTTACACCGGGGAGCTGTTTTTT